The 13 T cell receptor beta chains below all came from one sample that was sequenced in a study of vaccination effects on CD4 cells after COVID-19. Assay: immunoSEQ multiplex PCR; the TCRdb copy retains only in-frame clones and omits some. The profile shows about 66,000 clones, over 70% of them singletons. These TCRs are of unknown antigen specificity. Scientists isolated CD4+ T cells after an approximately ten-day culture period ended. Each person got two doses of an mRNA SARS-CoV-2 vaccine, BNT162b2 or mRNA-1273. This specimen was CD4+ T cells from PBMCs cultured without peptide, taken after COVID-19 vaccination. All receptors come from a human donor who received a COVID-19 vaccine.

This rearrangement joins TRBV27 to TRBJ2-3; D is ambiguous. Germline CDR1 MNHEY, CDR2 SMNVEV (reference sequence). CDR3 length: 11 amino acids. The V gene lost 4 bases and the J gene lost 12 bases, with 11 bases spanning the gap. This CDR3 is CASSSQRGQYF. The CDR3 DNA follows: TGTGCCAGCAGTTCCCAGAGAGGACAGTATTTT.

This chain connects TRBV2 to TRBJ1-5, with TRBD1 identical over 7 bases. The trim removed 5 bases at V and 1 base at J, leaving 5 bases unmatched. The CDR3 has 15 residues. Germline V gene sequence: CDR1 SNHLY, CDR2 FYNNEI. CDR3 sequence (DNA): TGTGCCAGCAGTCTCGACAGGGCAAGCAATCAGCCCCAGCATTTT. Translated, it gives CASSLDRASNQPQHF.

This clone was observed once. V and J are TRBV7-2 and TRBJ2-3; 7 positions match TRBD2. The V segment lost 11 bases and the J segment 2 bases; nucleotides outside the gene matches: 4. Per the germline V gene, CDR1 is SGHTA and CDR2 is FQGNSA. This CDR3 contains 12 residues. The CDR3 region has the DNA TGTGCCTCCGGGGGGTACACAGATACGCAGTATTTT. The encoded protein is CASGGYTDTQYF.

V and J are TRBV19 and TRBJ2-3; D is unclear. V was trimmed by 1 base and J by 3 bases, leaving 8 bases between them. CDR1 and CDR2 from the germline V gene are LNHDA and SQIVND (reference sequence). The CDR3 covers 14 residues. The CDR3 DNA follows: TGTGCCAGTAGTATAGGGACGGTAACAGATACGCAGTATTTT. Translation gives CASSIGTVTDTQYF.

The chain links TRBV6-5 to TRBJ1-2, with D maybe TRBD1 (5 bases). Germline V gene lookup returns CDR1 MNHEY and CDR2 SVGAGI. The V end was cut by 0 bases, the J end by 1 base, with 9 bases between. This CDR3 spans 15 amino acids. The CDR3 DNA reads as TGTGCCAGCAGTTACTCGGGGCGCGGTAACTATGGCTACACCTTC. Amino acid sequence: CASSYSGRGNYGYTF.

V and J are TRBV30 and TRBJ1-3; D is uncertain. V was clipped by 0 bases and J by 1 base, with 7 bases between them. The CDR3 loop spans 14 amino acids. Germline loops: CDR1 GTSNPN, CDR2 SVGIG (reference sequence). The CDR3 loop reads CAWSVGNSGNTIYF. The CDR3 coding sequence is TGTGCCTGGAGTGTTGGTAATTCTGGAAACACCATATATTTT.

The chain joins TRBV19 to TRBJ2-5; tentative D call: TRBD1 (6 bases). The germline V gene has CDR1 LNHDA and CDR2 SQIVND (reference sequence). CDR3 size: 16 residues. The V end lost 6 bases, the J end lost 7 bases, and 24 bases lay between the germline ends. As DNA, the CDR3 is TGTGCCAGTAGACCCCGACCGGGACAATGGGCCGGGACCCAGTACTTC. Translated, it gives CASRPRPGQWAGTQYF. The variable domain in full, with the rest retrieved from reference TRBV19 and TRBJ2-5, is DGGITQSPKYLFRKEGQNVTLSCEQNLNHDAMYWYRQDPGQGLRLIYYSQIVNDFQKGDIAEGYSVSREKKESFPLTVTSAQKNPTAFYLCASRPRPGQWAGTQYFGPGTRLLVL.

The chain combines TRBV2 with TRBJ2-2; TRBD2 aligns across 13 bases. Losses at the gene ends were 6 bases for V and 5 bases for J; bases not matched to a gene: 3. CDR3 length equals 15 residues. Germline CDR1 SNHLY, CDR2 FYNNEI. In DNA, the CDR3 is TGTGCCAGCAGCGGACTAGCGGGGGAGACCGGGGAGCTGTTTTTT. This encodes CASSGLAGETGELFF.

This chain uses TRBV10-2 with TRBJ1-2, with D possibly being TRBD1 (6 bases). Germline V gene sequence: CDR1 WSHSY, CDR2 SAAADI. The CDR3 is 13 residues long. V lost 7 bases to trimming and J lost 4 bases, with 13 bases between them. The CDR3 DNA sequence: TGCGCCAGCACACAAACGGACAGCTATGGCTACACCTTC. Residues: CASTQTDSYGYTF.

The V gene is TRBV19, the J gene TRBJ2-6; D not resolved. Trimming removed 3 bases at V and 2 bases at J, with 8 bases between. The CDR3 has 15 residues. Germline lookup yields CDR1 LNHDA and CDR2 SQIVND (reference sequence). In DNA form, the CDR3 reads TGTGCCAGTAGTATTGCCCAGGCTGGGGCCAACGTCCTGACTTTC. It codes for CASSIAQAGANVLTF.

This rearrangement joins TRBV7-2 to TRBJ1-2, with D unresolved. Germline V CDR1 and CDR2: SGHTA, FQGNSA. The CDR3 spans 12 residues. V lost 5 bases and J lost 7, with 11 bases in between. The CDR3 sequence: CASSDHWGGYTF. CDR3 bases: TGTGCCAGCAGCGACCACTGGGGTGGCTACACCTTC.

This rearrangement joins TRBV27 to TRBJ1-1; D might be TRBD1 (6 bases). The germline V gene encodes CDR1 MNHEY and CDR2 SMNVEV (reference sequence). The CDR3 contains 15 residues. V was trimmed by 5 bases and J by 1 base, leaving 14 bases between them. CDR3 bases: TGTGCCAGCAGTGCGACGAGACAGGCGAACACTGAAGCTTTCTTT. Its protein product is CASSATRQANTEAFF.

This sequence joins TRBV2 and TRBJ2-7, with 7 bases lining up with TRBD2. From germline, CDR1 is SNHLY and CDR2 FYNNEI. The V and J ends lost 10 bases and 2 bases, in that order; junction bases with no gene match: 20. The CDR3 length is 17 residues. CDR3 DNA: TGTGCCACCCCCGGGGAGGGGAGACTACTAAACCCCTACGAGCAGTACGTC. Its protein product is CATPGEGRLLNPYEQYV.